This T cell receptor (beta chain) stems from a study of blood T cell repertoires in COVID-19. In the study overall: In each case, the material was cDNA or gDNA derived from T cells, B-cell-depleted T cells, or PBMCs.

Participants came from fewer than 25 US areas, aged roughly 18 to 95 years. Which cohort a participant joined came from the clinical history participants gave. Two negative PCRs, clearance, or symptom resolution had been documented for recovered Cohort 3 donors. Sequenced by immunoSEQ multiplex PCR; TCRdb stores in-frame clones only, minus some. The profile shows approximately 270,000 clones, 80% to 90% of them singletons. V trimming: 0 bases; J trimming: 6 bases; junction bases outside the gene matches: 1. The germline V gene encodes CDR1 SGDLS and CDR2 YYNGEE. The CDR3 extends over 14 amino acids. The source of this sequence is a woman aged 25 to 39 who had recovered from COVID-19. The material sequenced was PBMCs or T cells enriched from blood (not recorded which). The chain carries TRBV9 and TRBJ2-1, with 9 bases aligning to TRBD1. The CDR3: CASSVVGQGNEQFF. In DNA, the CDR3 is TGTGCCAGCAGCGTAGTGGGACAGGGCAATGAGCAGTTCTTC.